Presented here are 16 T cell receptor beta chains from one specimen sequenced in a study of low-dose radiotherapy and immunotherapy resistance in tumors. Gene-specific TRAV and TRBV primers were used for first-strand cDNA, covering alpha and beta chains. Amplification of TCRs used a constant-region primer and V-primer adapter for around 20 PCR cycles. TCRdb re-called the reads with MiXCR, one entry per CDR3 protein. In the table there are 40,000 or so distinct CDR3 sequences, less than 25% of which are singletons. The sample's time point: after trial treatment. Stated treatment: LDRT plus nivolumab, ipilimumab, low-dose cyclophosphamide and aspirin (RACIN trial). The sequencing used PBMCs, collected after low-dose radiotherapy plus immunotherapy. Receptors were obtained from a female donor with ovarian cancer.

There are many counts of this clonotype. The chain joins TRBV4-2 to TRBJ1-1; no clear D gene. Germline CDR1 reads LGHNA; CDR2 reads YNFKEQ. CDR3 length equals 13 residues. V lost 7 bases and J lost 1, with 10 bases in between. CDR3 sequence (DNA): TGTGCCAGCACCGGACCCAGGAACACTGAAGCTTTCTTT. It translates to CASTGPRNTEAFF.

This clonotype was counted many times. This chain links TRBV3-1 with TRBJ1-2, with 8 bases that match TRBD1. The CDR3 is 13 amino acids. Looked up from germline, CDR1 is LGHDT and CDR2 is YNNKEL (reference sequence). With V trimmed by 5 bases and J by 6 bases, 5 bases remained unmatched. The CDR3 nucleotides are TGTGCCAGCAGCAGATCAGGGGGCCATGGCTACACCTTC. This encodes CASSRSGGHGYTF.

This clonotype was seen many times. The J gene is TRBJ1-1, the V gene TRBV30; the match to TRBD1 covers 7 bases. Per germline, CDR1 GTSNPN and CDR2 SVGIG (reference sequence). V gave up 4 bases and J gave up 7 bases; unmatched junction bases: 9. CDR3 size: 13 residues. CDR3 coding DNA: TGTGCCTGGAACCAGGACAGGCAGATTGAAGCTTTCTTT. As protein: CAWNQDRQIEAFF.

This clonotype was recorded a few times. V gene TRBV25-1 combines with J gene TRBJ2-1, with D perhaps TRBD2 (6 bases). The CDR3 has 16 residues. Trimming took 3 bases from V and 0 from J, leaving 12 bases between them. Germline V gives CDR1 MGHDK, CDR2 SYGVNS. Written as DNA, the CDR3 is TGTGCCAGCAGTGATACCCCTAGCGCCTCCTACAATGAGCAGTTCTTC. It specifies CASSDTPSASYNEQFF.

Concerning this clonotype: With only one base between it and a far larger clone, this is likely a read error. This chain links TRBV11-2 with TRBJ2-4; possibly TRBD1 for D (6 bases). The germline V gene encodes CDR1 SGHAT and CDR2 FQNNGV. Trimming took 5 bases from V and 13 from J, leaving 27 bases between them. There are 16 residues in the CDR3. The CDR3: CASSTGGGGQYNEQYF. The CDR3 DNA reads as TGTGCCAGCAGCACCGGTGGTGGGGGCCAGTACAATGAGCAGTACTTC. Supplemented by reference TRBV11-2 and TRBJ2-4, the full variable domain reads EAGVAQSPRYKIIEKRQSVAFWCNPISGHATLYWYQQILGQGPKLLIQFQNNGVVDDSQLPKDRFSAERLKGVDSTLKIQPAKLEDSAVYLCASSTGGGGQYNEQYFGAGTRLSVL.

This clonotype was detected many times. The chain has TRBV7-8 and TRBJ2-1; a weak D match, TRBD2 (6 bases). Trimming left V 5 bases short and J 2 bases short, with 16 bases between. Germline V gene sequence: CDR1 SGHVS, CDR2 FQNEAQ. CDR3 length: 16 residues. For the CDR3, the DNA is TGTGCCAGCAGCCCCCTGCCGGGAGAACCCTACAATGAGCAGTTCTTC. This gives the protein CASSPLPGEPYNEQFF. Variable domain in full (rest from reference TRBV7-8 and TRBJ2-1): GAGVSQSPRYKVAKRGQDVALRCDPISGHVSLFWYQQALGQGPEFLTYFQNEAQLDKSGLPSDRFFAERPEGSVSTLKIQRTQQEDSAVYLCASSPLPGEPYNEQFFGPGTRLTVL.

Comment on this clonotype: A far larger clone lies a single base away; this is likely a read error. The CDR3 reads CASSLAVGAVYNEQFF. CDR3 DNA sequence: TGCGCCAGCAGCTTGGCGGTAGGGGCGGTCTACAATGAGCAGTTCTTC. The V call is TRBV5-1, the J call TRBJ2-7; D might be TRBD1 (5 bases). The J call may be faulty, since TRBJ2-1 better matches the DNA end. Looked up from germline, CDR1 is SGHRS and CDR2 is YFSETQ. This CDR3 spans 16 amino acids.

The rearrangement joins TRBV18 to TRBJ2-1, with 10 bases fitting TRBD2. Trimming at V came to 3 bases and at J to 6 bases, leaving 11 bases not matched to a gene. Looked up from germline, CDR1 is KGHSH and CDR2 is LQKENI. The CDR3 is 17 residues long. In nucleotides, the CDR3 is TGTGCCAGCTCACCTTTCGGACTAGCGGCAGGACTCAATGAGCAGTTCTTC. Its protein is CASSPFGLAAGLNEQFF.

By share, this clonotype counts as medium-sized. J is TRBJ2-5 and V is TRBV24-1; tentative D call: TRBD2 (6 bases). The CDR3 contains 16 residues. The V end was cut by 4 bases, the J end by 5 bases, with 19 bases between. Germline lookup yields CDR1 KGHDR and CDR2 SFDVKD. This chain's CDR3 is CATSDPSEGTRETQYF. The CDR3 DNA follows: TGTGCCACCAGTGACCCCAGCGAAGGGACTCGGGAGACCCAGTACTTC.

The table lists this clonotype with many counts. The rearrangement joins TRBV20-1 to TRBJ1-2; D is unclear. The CDR3 totals 14 residues. V lost 0 bases and J lost 8, with 16 bases in between. The V gene's germline CDR1 is DFQATT and CDR2 SNEGSKA (reference sequence). In nucleotides, the CDR3 is TGCAGTGCTAGAGAGCGAGGCACTTCGTTGGGCTACACCTTC. Translation: CSARERGTSLGYTF.

This clonotype has at least ten counts. The chain is built from TRBV5-1 and TRBJ2-1; D is unresolved. The CDR3 totals 15 residues. Between the trimmed V and J ends, which lost 0 bases and 4 bases, there was a span of 11 bases. Germline V gene data show CDR1 as SGHRS and CDR2 as YFSETQ. The CDR3 bases are TGCGCCAGCAGCTTGGCTGGGAATGGGTACAATGAGCAGTTCTTC. Residues: CASSLAGNGYNEQFF.

This clonotype was counted ten times or more. This chain joins TRBV5-1 and TRBJ2-6; tentatively, D is TRBD1 (5 bases). The CDR3 spans 15 residues. V was pared by 4 bases and J by 0 bases, with 8 bases between. From germline, CDR1 is SGHRS and CDR2 YFSETQ. CDR3 sequence reads: CASSDQGSGANVLTF. The CDR3 nucleotides are TGCGCCAGCAGCGATCAGGGCTCTGGGGCCAACGTCCTGACTTTC.

This clonotype was counted many times. The chain couples TRBV5-1 to TRBJ1-5, with 8 bases aligning to TRBD1. Germline CDR1 and CDR2: SGHRS and YFSETQ. J was trimmed by 4 bases and V by 4 bases; bases with no gene match: 4. This CDR3 is built from 14 residues. CDR3 sequence (DNA): TGCGCCAGCAGCCCGCGGGACAGGAATCAGCCCCAGCATTTT. Translated: CASSPRDRNQPQHF.

This clonotype was seen repeatedly, ten times or more. V usage is TRBV6-5 and J usage is TRBJ2-3; D is undetermined. The germline V and J ends were trimmed by 10 bases and 6 bases, with 11 bases remaining between them. The CDR3 sequence is 11 residues long. Germline CDR1 is MNHEY and CDR2 is SVGAGI. In DNA, the CDR3 is TGTGCCACCACTATCCGGGATACGCAGTATTTT. Its protein is CATTIRDTQYF.

This clonotype was found many times. CDR3 coding DNA: TGCAGCGTAGAGGGAAAGGTCCAAGAGACCCAGTACTTC. Amino acid sequence: CSVEGKVQETQYF. This sequence joins TRBV29-1 and TRBJ2-5, with D maybe TRBD2 (5 bases). The V end lost 6 bases, the J end lost 1 base, and 12 bases lay between the germline ends. Germline CDR1 is SQVTM and CDR2 is ANQGSEA. The CDR3 consists of 13 residues.

This clonotype was counted ten times or more. The chain recombines TRBV4-2 with TRBJ1-5; 10 bases are a match to TRBD1. CDR1 and CDR2 from the germline V gene are LGHNA and YNFKEQ. This CDR3 has 14 amino acids. Germline trimming cut 5 bases from V and 4 bases from J; bases unmatched to any gene: 2. DNA of the CDR3: TGTGCCAGCAGCGGGACAGGGGATAATCAGCCCCAGCATTTT. Protein sequence: CASSGTGDNQPQHF.